These T cell receptor beta chains were read from a single sample in a study of shared T cell receptors in the human thymus. The table came from immunoSEQ multiplex PCR; TCRdb's copy has only in-frame clones and leaves some out. The sample has more than 550,000 clones; 70% to 90% are singletons. This sample was also put to use in a study of human thymus T cells.

Input material: thymocytes. These receptors originate from a girl under three years old with a congenital heart defect. The CDR3 runs from the conserved cysteine through the conserved F or W. Each record gives: clone size, J gene, D gene, V gene, CDR3 DNA, CDR3 protein. The D gene is left open where the match is weak. Part of the rows lack a size; the others show once, few, many or a class for expanded clones.

NA | TRBJ2-3 | NA | TRBV18 | TGTGCCAGCTCACCACAGGGGCCGAGCACAGATACGCAGTATTTT | CASSPQGPSTDTQYF
few | TRBJ1-2 | NA | TRBV6-5 | TGTGCCAGCAGGCGAATTGAGCTAGCTAACTATGGCTACACCTTC | CASRRIELANYGYTF
NA | TRBJ1-5 | NA | TRBV11-2 | TGTGCCAGCAGCCGAACCACAGTCCCCAACCAGCCCCAGCATTTT | CASSRTTVPNQPQHF
NA | TRBJ2-7 | TRBD2 | TRBV7-2 | TGTGCCAGCAGCTTAGCGCGCCCCAGCGGGGGGGATTACGAGCAGTACTTC | CASSLARPSGGDYEQYF
NA | TRBJ1-5 | NA | TRBV5-4 | TGTGCCACGGCCCGTCAGGGTAGTAGTCAGCCCCAGCATTTT | CATARQGSSQPQHF
few | TRBJ1-2 | NA | TRBV14 | TGTGCCAGCAGCCAAGACAGGACAGTACATTTCTATGGCTACACCTTC | CASSQDRTVHFYGYTF
NA | TRBJ1-6 | TRBD1 | TRBV27 | TGTGCCAGCAGTGCACGAAACAGGGGCCGGGGGTCACCCCTCCACTTT | CASSARNRGRGSPLHF
NA | TRBJ2-5 | NA | TRBV7-2 | TGTGCCAGCAGCTTACAGCCCAGGGCCAAGACCCAGTACTTC | CASSLQPRAKTQYF
NA | TRBJ2-5 | NA | TRBV28 | TGTGCCAGCAGCCAGGGACAAGAGACCCAGTACTTACCAGAGACCCAGTACTTC | CASSQGQETQYLPETQYF
NA | TRBJ1-3 | NA | TRBV4-3 | TGCGCCAGCAGCCAAGACGCCAGGGGAAACACCATATATTTT | CASSQDARGNTIYF
NA | TRBJ2-5 | TRBD2 | TRBV5-5 | TGTGCCAGCAGCTTGGCCAGCGGGGGGGAGACCCAGTACTTC | CASSLASGGETQYF
NA | TRBJ2-7 | NA | TRBV20-1 | TGCAGTGCTAGAGATCGACAGGAGCAGTACTTC | CSARDRQEQYF
NA | TRBJ1-1 | NA | TRBV28 | TGTGCCAGCAGCACGGTCGGGGTGGACACTGAAGCTTTCTTT | CASSTVGVDTEAFF
once | TRBJ1-1 | NA | TRBV7-2 | TGTGCCAGCCAGTTTTCGGGGAACACTGAAGCTTTCTTT | CASQFSGNTEAFF
NA | TRBJ2-3 | NA | TRBV5-4 | TGTGCCAGCAGCTGTGACACCCGAGGCACAGATACGCAGTATTTT | CASSCDTRGTDTQYF
once | TRBJ2-5 | NA | TRBV30 | TGTGCCTGGAGTGTATTAGGGAGGTTCAACCAAGAGACCCAGTACTTC | CAWSVLGRFNQETQYF
NA | TRBJ1-1 | NA | TRBV7-9 | TGTGCCAGCAGCTTAGACCCGGGAGGGGCTTTCTTT | CASSLDPGGAFF
NA | TRBJ1-1 | NA | TRBV7-6 | TGTGCCAGCAGCCGGGAGCGGGGCATGAACACTGAAGCTTTCTTT | CASSRERGMNTEAFF
NA | TRBJ1-6 | NA | TRBV9 | TGTGCCAGCAGCGAGTGGTCCCAGCGCACCAATAATTCACCCCTCCACTTT | CASSEWSQRTNNSPLHF
NA | TRBJ2-7 | TRBD1 | TRBV4-2 | TGTGCCAGCAGCCACCCCGTACCGCGGACAGGGGGCTACGAGCAGTACTTC | CASSHPVPRTGGYEQYF
NA | TRBJ1-2 | TRBD1 | TRBV27 | TGTGCCAGCAGTTTATCATCTCAGCTGAGGCAGGGGGGTCCCTATGGCTACACCTTC | CASSLSSQLRQGGPYGYTF
NA | TRBJ2-7 | NA | TRBV28 | TGTGCCAGCACCATTAAGGGCGGGTCCTACGAGCAGTACTTC | CASTIKGGSYEQYF
NA | TRBJ2-3 | TRBD2 | TRBV9 | TGTGCCAGCAGCGCCACTAGCGGCACAGATACGCAGTATTTT | CASSATSGTDTQYF
NA | TRBJ1-3 | NA | TRBV2 | TGTGCCAGCAGCCTGCCCGCCCGTAGGGGTTATGGAAACACCATATATTTT | CASSLPARRGYGNTIYF
NA | TRBJ1-1 | TRBD1 | TRBV11-2 | TGTGCCAGCAGCTCCAGGACAGGGGCCGTGAACACTGAAGCTTTCTTT | CASSSRTGAVNTEAFF
NA | TRBJ2-5 | NA | TRBV4-3 | TGCGCCAGCAGCCCTTGGGGGCCTAGCCGGGGCGTACCGCAAGAGACCCAGTACTTC | CASSPWGPSRGVPQETQYF
NA | TRBJ2-7 | TRBD1 | TRBV6-6 | TGTGCCAGCAGTACGCCGCCGGGACAGGGTATCCACGAGCAGTACTTC | CASSTPPGQGIHEQYF
NA | TRBJ2-1 | NA | TRBV11-2 | TGTGCCAGCAGCTTAAGGATTGAGCGGGCATACAATGAGCAGTTCTTC | CASSLRIERAYNEQFF
NA | TRBJ2-7 | NA | TRBV6-5 | TGTGCCAGCAGCCGCGGACAATACCCACCCCACGAGCAGTACTTC | CASSRGQYPPHEQYF
few | TRBJ1-2 | NA | TRBV9 | TGTGCCAGCAGGCCCGGGGCCCCGAAAGCGGGTCTCTATGGCTACACCTTC | CASRPGAPKAGLYGYTF
NA | TRBJ1-2 | NA | TRBV5-6 | TGTGCCAGCAGCTTGGGACAAGCTAACTATGGCTACACCTTC | CASSLGQANYGYTF
NA | TRBJ1-6 | NA | TRBV7-2 | TGTGCCAGCAGCTGTCTTAGGAGGCCCCAGGAACCCTCTCCCCTCCACTTT | CASSCLRRPQEPSPLHF
once | TRBJ2-1 | NA | TRBV7-9 | TGTGCCAGCAGCTTAGAATGTGGGGCGCAGAGCTTCGATGAGCAGTTCTTC | CASSLECGAQSFDEQFF
few | TRBJ1-4 | TRBD1 | TRBV19 | TGTGCCAGTAGTCCGGTCGGACAGGTTCACCCTAATGAAAAACTGTTTTTT | CASSPVGQVHPNEKLFF
NA | TRBJ2-7 | TRBD2 | TRBV5-1 | TGCGCCAGCAGCTTGAGAGATGCGGGAGAAAGCTCCTACGAGCAGTACTTC | CASSLRDAGESSYEQYF
NA | TRBJ1-2 | TRBD1 | TRBV6-5 | TGTGCCAGCAGTTACCGCCCAACGACAGGGGGTGGCTACACCTTC | CASSYRPTTGGGYTF
NA | TRBJ1-1 | NA | TRBV5-6 | TGTGCCAGCAGCTTGAGTAGCGGGAAAGGTGAAGCTTTCTTT | CASSLSSGKGEAFF
NA | TRBJ1-5 | TRBD1 | TRBV7-3 | TGTGCCAGCGCGTACCCCCTAGGACAGGGGGGAAGCAATCAGCCCCAGCATTTT | CASAYPLGQGGSNQPQHF
NA | TRBJ1-4 | TRBD1 | TRBV28 | TGTGCCAGCAGTTTTCGACAGGGATATAATGAAAAACTGTTTTTT | CASSFRQGYNEKLFF
NA | TRBJ1-4 | TRBD1 | TRBV4-1 | TGCGCCAGCAGCCAAGACGGGACAGGGTATGAAAAACTGTTTTTT | CASSQDGTGYEKLFF
NA | TRBJ1-1 | TRBD1 | TRBV12-5 | TGTGCTAGTGGTTCCGCCCTCCTACAGGGGTTTCGTAGGGTGAACACTGAAGCTTTCTTT | CASGSALLQGFRRVNTEAFF
NA | TRBJ2-2 | TRBD1 | TRBV2 | TGTGCCAGCCGGCCACGTAGCGTTACTACAGGGGATCCCGGGGAGCTGTTTTTT | CASRPRSVTTGDPGELFF
once | TRBJ1-1 | NA | TRBV5-1 | TGCGCCAGCAAAGGGGGGGTAAAGAACACTGAAGCTTTCTTT | CASKGGVKNTEAFF
few | TRBJ1-6 | NA | TRBV5-6 | TGTGCCAGCAGCTTCTCACACAGGCGCGCACCCCTCCACTTT | CASSFSHRRAPLHF
NA | TRBJ2-6 | TRBD1 | TRBV9 | TGTGCCAGCAGCGATCGGGACAGGGGGCCCTCAGGGGCCAACGTCCTGACTTTC | CASSDRDRGPSGANVLTF
NA | TRBJ1-1 | NA | TRBV4-1 | TGCGCCAGCAGCCAAGGGGCCCGGGGGTTGAACACTGAAGCTTTCTTT | CASSQGARGLNTEAFF
NA | TRBJ2-1 | NA | TRBV5-1 | TGCGCCAGCAGCTTCCCCCTGAGCTCCTACAATGAGCAGTTCTTC | CASSFPLSSYNEQFF
NA | TRBJ2-2 | NA | TRBV11-2 | TGTGCCAGCAACAGGGATACACCTAACACCGGGGAGCTGTTTTTT | CASNRDTPNTGELFF
NA | TRBJ1-1 | NA | TRBV12-5 | TGTGCTAGTGGTTTGCGGGTCTGGCAGAAGAACACTGAAGCTTTCTTT | CASGLRVWQKNTEAFF
NA | TRBJ2-3 | NA | TRBV5-5 | TGTGCCAGCAGCCAACGAGGGCGTAGCACAGATACGCAGTATTTT | CASSQRGRSTDTQYF
once | TRBJ1-5 | TRBD1 | TRBV6-5 | TGTGCCAGCAGTCCAGGGGGAGGCAATCAGCCCCAGCATTTT | CASSPGGGNQPQHF
NA | TRBJ2-7 | NA | TRBV27 | TGTGCCAGCAGTTTAAGGTCGGGTTTCAACGAGCAGTACTTC | CASSLRSGFNEQYF
NA | TRBJ2-5 | NA | TRBV6-5 | TGTGCCAGCAGTGCAGGACAAGAGACCCAGTACTTC | CASSAGQETQYF
NA | TRBJ2-3 | NA | TRBV5-1 | TGCGCCAGCAGCTTGCCGTCCACAGATACGCAGTATTTT | CASSLPSTDTQYF
NA | TRBJ2-4 | TRBD1 | TRBV5-4 | TGTGCCAGCAGCTTGGGAGGGGGCGGCAAAAACATTCAGTACTTC | CASSLGGGGKNIQYF
once | TRBJ1-4 | NA | TRBV5-6 | TGTGCCAGCAGCTTGTCTCGTAGATACAGGGTTTCAAATGAAAAACTGTTTTTT | CASSLSRRYRVSNEKLFF
NA | TRBJ2-1 | NA | TRBV25-1 | TGTGCCAGCAGTGAACTAGGTCCAGAATACAATGAGCAGTTCTTC | CASSELGPEYNEQFF